The 21 T cell receptor beta chains reported below all come from one sample, sequenced in a study of early T cells in non-severe SARS-CoV-2 infection. One entry per CDR3 protein, called by TCRdb with MiXCR from the 5' RACE reads. The sample shows approximately 71,000 distinct CDR3 sequences, over 9% of them seen only once. Sequences were obtained from whole blood. The receptors shown here come from an adult who was a healthcare worker with PCR-confirmed SARS-CoV-2 infection or an uninfected control (not recorded which).

This clonotype was counted many times. The rearrangement joins TRBV1 to TRBJ2-3; the table's D call, TRBD2, was not checked against the DNA. TRBV1 is noted as a pseudogene. CDR3 length equals 17 residues. Here the CDR3 DNA reads TGCACCAGCAGCCAAGATCGGGAAGCGGGAGGCACAGATACGCAGTATTTT. This codes for CTSSQDREAGGTDTQYF.

Concerning this clonotype: This sequence may be a read error, since a much larger clone differs from it by one base. The genes are TRBV7-9 and TRBJ2-7; TRBD1 matches at 8 bases. The CDR3 is made up of 13 amino acids. Looked up from germline, CDR1 is SEHNR and CDR2 is FQNEAQ (reference sequence). Here the CDR3 DNA reads TGTGCCGGCAGCTTGGGGACAGGCGGCGAGCAGTACTTC. It specifies CAGSLGTGGEQYF.

The chain recombines TRBV27 with TRBJ1-1; no definite D call. Trimming pared 1 base from V and 6 bases from J, leaving 18 bases between. The CDR3 has 16 residues. CDR1 MNHEY and CDR2 SMNVEV come from the germline V gene (reference sequence). The CDR3 region is CASSLYYGGLKAEAFF. CDR3 bases: TGTGCCAGCAGTTTATATTACGGTGGGCTTAAGGCTGAAGCTTTCTTT.

A few counts support this clonotype. This sequence joins TRBV30 and TRBJ2-7; TRBD2 might be the D (6 bases). The CDR3 has 10 amino acids. The V gene lost 4 bases and the J gene lost 6 bases, with 7 bases spanning the gap. Germline assignment: CDR1 GTSNPN and CDR2 SVGIG (reference sequence). The CDR3 region has the DNA TGTGCCTGGATCGGGGGCGAGCAGTACTTC. Protein: CAWIGGEQYF.

In its sample, this clonotype was seen a few times. The chain uses TRBV27 and TRBJ2-1; D may be TRBD2 (7 bases). The V gene's germline CDR1 is MNHEY and CDR2 SMNVEV (reference sequence). The CDR3 contains 14 residues. The ends were cut back, 3 bases at V and 8 bases at J, with 14 bases in the middle. The CDR3 nucleotides read TGTGCCAGCAGTTTGAGGGGGGGGAGCCATGAGCAGTTCTTC. Protein sequence: CASSLRGGSHEQFF.

This clonotype was counted a few times. The chain carries TRBV14 and TRBJ2-7; possibly TRBD1 for D (6 bases). V lost 1 base and J lost 6, with 13 bases in between. CDR3 length: 14 residues. Germline assignment: CDR1 SGHDN and CDR2 FVKESK. The CDR3 DNA reads TGTGCCAGCAGCCAAGTCACAGGGCCCGGCGAGCAGTACTTC. It yields the protein CASSQVTGPGEQYF.

This clonotype was picked up a small number of times. The chain couples TRBV19 to TRBJ2-7, with TRBD1 matching 7 bases. Germline CDR1 and CDR2: LNHDA and SQIVND (reference sequence). Germline trimming cut 9 bases from V and 2 bases from J; bases unmatched to any gene: 7. The CDR3 is 13 residues long. CDR3 sequence: CASKRTGTYEQYF. The CDR3 DNA sequence: TGTGCCAGCAAGAGGACAGGCACCTACGAGCAGTACTTC.

The V and J genes are TRBV6-1 and TRBJ2-1; no clear D gene. The CDR3 extends over 15 amino acids. Germline V gene sequence: CDR1 MNHNS, CDR2 SASEGT. With 0 bases removed from V and 2 bases from J, the gap between germline ends came to 8 bases. CDR3 sequence (DNA): TGTGCCAGCAGTGAAGCGGCGGCCCCCTACAATGAGCAGTTCTTC. It translates to CASSEAAAPYNEQFF.

The V and J genes are TRBV11-3 and TRBJ2-1, with no clear D. The CDR3 runs 13 residues. V shed 7 bases and J shed 4 bases, with 11 bases lying between them. Germline CDR1 SGHNT, CDR2 YENEEA. The CDR3 DNA reads TGTGCCAGCAAGGGAAGTGGATACAATGAGCAGTTCTTC. The encoded protein is CASKGSGYNEQFF. The whole variable domain, filled in from reference TRBV11-3 and TRBJ2-1, reads EAGVVQSPRYKIIEKKQPVAFWCNPISGHNTLYWYLQNLGQGPELLIRYENEEAVDDSQLPKDRFSAERLKGVDSTLKIQPAELGDSAVYLCASKGSGYNEQFFGPGTRLTVL.

This clonotype occurred a few times. The chain links TRBV5-1 to TRBJ2-5; D possibly corresponds to TRBD2 (5 bases). This CDR3 region has 14 residues. The V end lost 1 base, the J end lost 2 bases, and 9 bases lay between the germline ends. Looked up from germline, CDR1 is SGHRS and CDR2 is YFSETQ. CDR3 nucleotide sequence: TGCGCCAGCAGCTTGTTGACTACACAAGAGACCCAGTACTTC. Protein sequence: CASSLLTTQETQYF.

V usage is TRBV5-4 and J usage is TRBJ2-1, with 8 bases identical to TRBD1. V lost 0 bases, J lost 7 bases, and 9 bases stayed unmatched. Germline CDR1 SGHNT, CDR2 YYREEE (reference sequence). The CDR3 runs to 16 residues. The CDR3 loop reads CASSLGHLQGANEQFF. The CDR3, as DNA: TGTGCCAGCAGCTTGGGCCACTTGCAGGGGGCAAATGAGCAGTTCTTC.

Only a few counts were recorded for this clonotype. This rearrangement joins TRBV20-1 to TRBJ2-3; 8 bases are a match to TRBD1. CDR3 length: 15 amino acids. Germline CDR1 and CDR2: DFQATT and SNEGSKA (reference sequence). The junction had 10 bases not matched to a gene; V was cut back by 3 bases and J by 5 bases. The CDR3 DNA sequence: TGCAGTGCTAGTTTTCAGGGGGCCCCCCAAGATACGCAGTATTTT. Its translation is CSASFQGAPQDTQYF.

This rearrangement joins TRBV14 to TRBJ2-7; D is perhaps TRBD2 (5 bases). The CDR3 has 15 amino acids. V shed 1 base and J shed 0 bases, with 10 bases lying between them. Germline V CDR1 and CDR2: SGHDN, FVKESK. The CDR3 region is CASSQGDGNSYEQYF. The CDR3 region has the DNA TGTGCCAGCAGCCAAGGTGACGGGAACTCCTACGAGCAGTACTTC.

J is TRBJ2-7 and V is TRBV14; D possibly corresponds to TRBD2 (5 bases). V was shortened by 4 bases and J by 1 base, with 11 bases between the two germline ends. CDR3 size: 14 residues. Germline CDR1 SGHDN, CDR2 FVKESK. CDR3 DNA sequence: TGTGCCAGCAGCCTGGGGAGACCGTCCTACGAGCAGTACTTC. Its protein is CASSLGRPSYEQYF.

The J gene is TRBJ2-7, the V gene TRBV5-1; unclear D gene. The V and J ends lost 2 bases and 1 base respectively, with 10 bases between them. The CDR3 has 14 residues. Germline-derived CDR1 and CDR2 are SGHRS and YFSETQ. The CDR3: CASSLRTDSYEQYF. In DNA, the CDR3 is TGCGCCAGCAGCTTAAGGACGGATTCCTACGAGCAGTACTTC.

This clonotype was detected ten times or more. This rearrangement joins TRBV11-2 to TRBJ1-1; D is uncertain. This CDR3 contains 12 residues. V dropped 3 bases and J dropped 0 bases, with 2 bases sitting between them. The germline V gene has CDR1 SGHAT and CDR2 FQNNGV. Here the CDR3 reads CASSFLNTEAFF. As DNA, the CDR3 is TGTGCCAGCAGCTTCTTGAACACTGAAGCTTTCTTT.

The chain couples TRBV2 to TRBJ2-2, with D hard to call. Deletions cut 7 bases from V and 5 bases from J, with 11 bases between. This CDR3 region has 13 residues. Germline-derived CDR1 and CDR2 are SNHLY and FYNNEI. This CDR3 reads CASNFERTGELFF. The CDR3 DNA is TGTGCCAGCAACTTCGAAAGAACCGGGGAGCTGTTTTTT.

This clonotype appeared many times. CDR3 in amino acids: CASSRTGQGSYEQYF. The CDR3 DNA follows: TGTGCCAGCAGTCGAACGGGACAGGGTTCCTACGAGCAGTACTTC. The V and J genes are TRBV6-5 and TRBJ2-7; the match to TRBD1 covers 9 bases. In germline, CDR1 is MNHEY, CDR2 SVGAGI. The junction had 6 bases not matched to a gene; V was cut back by 5 bases and J by 1 base. This CDR3 has 15 residues.

This clonotype appeared many times. V gene TRBV12-3 or TRBV12-4 combines with J gene TRBJ1-2; D gene unclear. CDR3 length: 15 amino acids. V lost 7 bases and J lost 2, with 17 bases in between. CDR3 sequence: CASTPLRVGNYGYTF. CDR3 nucleotide sequence: TGTGCCAGCACCCCTCTTAGGGTAGGGAACTATGGCTACACCTTC.

The chain carries TRBV6-2 or TRBV6-3 and TRBJ2-7, with 14 bases identical to TRBD2. This CDR3 contains 15 residues. CDR1 is MNHEY and CDR2 is SVGEGT in the germline V gene. V dropped 2 bases and J dropped 6; count of bases not matched to a gene: 3. The CDR3 DNA reads as TGTGCCAGCAGTTACCGGACTAGCGGGGGGACCGAGCAGTACTTC. Its translation: CASSYRTSGGTEQYF.

The chain joins TRBV15 to TRBJ1-4; D possibly corresponds to TRBD1 (6 bases). Germline values: CDR1 LNHNV, CDR2 YYDKDF (reference sequence). This CDR3 has 16 residues. Trimming shortened V by 0 bases and J by 0 bases, and 8 bases separated the two germline ends. In DNA, the CDR3 is TGTGCCACCAGCAGAGACCCAGGGGCAACTAATGAAAAACTGTTTTTT. It encodes CATSRDPGATNEKLFF.